These 20 T cell receptor beta chains share one sample of origin, sequenced in a study of cytomegalovirus exposure and HLA in healthy donors. This PCR relied on a set of 60 Vbeta primers and 13 Jbeta primers. Only in-frame clones appear in the TCRdb table, and some are missing; sequencing was by immunoSEQ multiplex PCR. The table lists about 170,000 clones, roughly three quarters of them singletons, with around 6.8% in the top ten. Sequencing was done on a sample of PBMCs. Receptor source: a man aged 40-49 years in good health and CMV-seropositive.

The genes are TRBV15 and TRBJ1-4; a possible D gene is TRBD1 (5 bases). The V and J ends lost 0 bases and 6 bases respectively, with 11 bases between them. The length of the CDR3 is 15 residues. Germline lookup yields CDR1 LNHNV and CDR2 YYDKDF (reference sequence). The CDR3 loop is CATSRDLGADEKLFF. Here the CDR3 DNA reads TGTGCCACCAGCAGAGATTTAGGGGCGGATGAAAAACTGTTTTTT.

The V call is TRBV28, the J call TRBJ2-7; possibly TRBD1 for D (5 bases). Trimming removed 6 bases from V and 4 bases from J, with 19 bases in between. CDR1 and CDR2 from the germline V gene are MDHEN and SYDVKM. This CDR3 is built from 15 residues. The CDR3 coding sequence is TGTGCCAGCAGGCCGCAGGGTGGTGGTGTATACGAGCAGTACTTC. Translation: CASRPQGGGVYEQYF.

There are a few counts of this clone. J is TRBJ2-7 and V is TRBV18, with 9 bases identical to TRBD1. J lost 3 bases, V lost 0 bases, and 3 bases had no gene match. The CDR3 totals 15 residues. CDR1 is KGHSH and CDR2 is LQKENI in the germline V gene. The CDR3 here is CASSPPGTGFYEQYF. The CDR3 DNA is TGTGCCAGCTCACCACCCGGGACAGGGTTCTACGAGCAGTACTTC.

V usage is TRBV6-6 and J usage is TRBJ1-6, with no clear D. This CDR3 has 14 residues. The V gene lost 0 bases and the J gene lost 10 bases, with 10 bases spanning the gap. Per germline, CDR1 MNHNY and CDR2 SVGAGI (reference sequence). CDR3: CASSYSGGGSPLHF. The CDR3 bases are TGTGCCAGCAGTTACTCGGGTGGCGGCTCACCCCTCCACTTT.

The chain carries TRBV2 and TRBJ2-1, with TRBD1 matching over 8 bases. Losses at the gene ends were 5 bases for V and 8 bases for J; bases not matched to a gene: 11. The CDR3 is 15 residues long. In germline, CDR1 is SNHLY, CDR2 FYNNEI. The DNA for the CDR3 is TGTGCCAGCAGTCCGGGACAGGCCGGCGGGGATGAGCAGTTCTTC. Its translation: CASSPGQAGGDEQFF.

The gene calls are TRBV7-3 and TRBJ1-1; 7 bases line up with TRBD1. Germline CDR1 is SGHTA and CDR2 is FQGTGA. V gave up 4 bases and J gave up 5 bases; unmatched junction bases: 7. The CDR3 is 14 amino acids. The CDR3 DNA reads TGTGCCAGCAGCTCTACAGGGGTCGGGACTGAAGCTTTCTTT. Its translation: CASSSTGVGTEAFF.

The chain has TRBV5-4 and TRBJ1-2, with a weak D call TRBD1 (6 bases). This CDR3 has 15 residues. V was cut by 3 bases and J by 1 base, with 13 bases left in between. The germline CDR1 and CDR2 sequences are SGHNT and YYREEE (reference sequence). In DNA form, the CDR3 reads TGTGCCAGCAGCTCCGGACAGAACTTTAACTATGGCTACACCTTC. Its translation: CASSSGQNFNYGYTF.

The rearrangement joins TRBV7-9 to TRBJ2-5; TRBD2 might be the D (6 bases). CDR3 size: 14 residues. The germline CDR1 and CDR2 sequences are SEHNR and FQNEAQ (reference sequence). Trimming took 6 bases from V and 0 from J, leaving 11 bases between them. CDR3 DNA sequence: TGTGCCAGCAGGGCGGGACGGTACCAAGAGACCCAGTACTTC. Protein product: CASRAGRYQETQYF. The variable domain in full, with the rest retrieved from reference TRBV7-9 and TRBJ2-5, is DTGVSQNPRHKITKRGQNVTFRCDPISEHNRLYWYRQTLGQGPEFLTYFQNEAQLEKSRLLSDRFSAERPKGSFSTLEIQRTEQGDSAMYLCASRAGRYQETQYFGPGTRLLVL.

CDR3 DNA sequence: TGTGCCAGCAGCAAAGTTGGCAGGGGTCCCCTCCACGAGCAGTACTTC. Translated: CASSKVGRGPLHEQYF. The chain links TRBV21-1 to TRBJ2-7; whether TRBD1, the table's D call, matches the DNA was not checked. TRBV21-1 is reported as a pseudogene. The CDR3 consists of 16 residues.

The V gene is TRBV9, the J gene TRBJ2-7, with D unclear. The CDR3 totals 14 residues. From germline, CDR1 is SGDLS and CDR2 YYNGEE. V dropped 0 bases and J dropped 2 bases, with 9 bases sitting between them. CDR3 in DNA: TGTGCCAGCAGCGTAGGGTCAGGAACCTACGAGCAGTACTTC. Protein: CASSVGSGTYEQYF.

This sequence joins TRBV7-3 and TRBJ2-2; D might be TRBD2 (5 bases). Germline assignment: CDR1 SGHTA and CDR2 FQGTGA. This CDR3 has 13 residues. Deletions cut 5 bases from V and 6 bases from J, with 10 bases between. This chain's CDR3 is CASSTEGAGELFF. For the CDR3, the DNA is TGTGCCAGCAGCACAGAGGGAGCCGGGGAGCTGTTTTTT.

The chain combines TRBV7-9 with TRBJ1-2; TRBD1 might be the D (6 bases). V was trimmed by 5 bases and J by 4 bases, leaving 20 bases between them. CDR1 SEHNR and CDR2 FQNEAQ come from the germline V gene (reference sequence). The CDR3 has 16 amino acids. The CDR3 bases are TGTGCCAGCAGCCCTCCTTGGGGGGGGCTCTTCTATGGCTACACCTTC. Translated, it gives CASSPPWGGLFYGYTF.

V usage is TRBV16 and J usage is TRBJ1-4; D call uncertain. CDR1 is KGHSY and CDR2 is FQNENV in the germline V gene. This CDR3 spans 13 amino acids. Trimming cost V 2 bases and J 4 bases, with 5 bases left between them. CDR3 DNA: TGTGCCAGCAGCCAAAGGAGTAATGAAAAACTGTTTTTT. It translates to CASSQRSNEKLFF.

The chain recombines TRBV6-5 with TRBJ2-7, with 10 bases lining up with TRBD1. The length of the CDR3 is 16 residues. Looked up from germline, CDR1 is MNHEY and CDR2 is SVGAGI. V lost 2 bases, J lost 3 bases, and 7 bases stayed unmatched. The CDR3 DNA sequence: TGTGCCAGCAGTTACGGGAGTGGGACAGGGGACTACGAGCAGTACTTC. It codes for CASSYGSGTGDYEQYF.

The chain uses TRBV7-3 and TRBJ2-3; 9 nucleotides align to TRBD2. V was pared by 1 base and J by 4 bases, with 6 bases of the junction left unmatched. Germline loops: CDR1 SGHTA, CDR2 FQGTGA. The CDR3 is 16 residues long. The CDR3 here is CASSLNAGGRSDTQYF. Written as DNA, the CDR3 is TGTGCCAGCAGCTTAAATGCGGGGGGGCGCTCAGATACGCAGTATTTT.

J is TRBJ2-2 and V is TRBV6-1; 9 bases match TRBD2. The CDR3 sequence is 13 residues long. Germline CDR1 is MNHNS and CDR2 is SASEGT. V was clipped by 6 bases and J by 7 bases; unmatched bases: 3. The DNA for the CDR3 is TGTGCCAGCAGGCGGGGGGGAGTCGGGGAGCTGTTTTTT. It codes for CASRRGGVGELFF.

The chain carries TRBV5-1 and TRBJ1-4; 9 bases align to TRBD1. Germline V gives CDR1 SGHRS, CDR2 YFSETQ. The V and J ends lost 6 bases and 6 bases, in that order; junction bases with no gene match: 6. The CDR3 sequence is 14 residues long. This CDR3 reads CASTKGQGDEKLFF. The CDR3 coding sequence is TGCGCCAGCACCAAGGGACAGGGTGATGAAAAACTGTTTTTT.

About this clone itself: The sample holds other DNA sequences that translate to the same CDR3. The chain has TRBV5-1 and TRBJ2-5; weak D call: TRBD1 (5 bases). Trimming took off 3 bases at V and 3 bases at J, with 9 bases between the two ends. The CDR3 has 13 residues. CDR1 is SGHRS and CDR2 is YFSETQ in the germline V gene. The CDR3 region is CASSSTEKETQYF. DNA of the CDR3: TGCGCCAGCAGCTCGACAGAGAAAGAGACCCAGTACTTC.

The V and J genes are TRBV7-9 and TRBJ1-4; D is unresolved. V lost 0 bases, J lost 8 bases, and 10 bases lay in between. The germline CDR1 and CDR2 sequences are SEHNR and FQNEAQ (reference sequence). This CDR3 has 14 residues. The CDR3: CASSLAFSEEKLFF. The CDR3 nucleotides read TGTGCCAGCAGCTTAGCATTCTCCGAGGAAAAACTGTTTTTT. The entire variable domain, with the rest obtained from reference TRBV7-9 and TRBJ1-4, is as follows: DTGVSQNPRHKITKRGQNVTFRCDPISEHNRLYWYRQTLGQGPEFLTYFQNEAQLEKSRLLSDRFSAERPKGSFSTLEIQRTEQGDSAMYLCASSLAFSEEKLFFGSGTQLSVL.

V usage is TRBV6-5 and J usage is TRBJ2-7, with TRBD1 matching 10 bases. J lost 7 bases, V lost 2 bases, and 8 bases had no gene match. CDR3 length equals 15 residues. Looked up from germline, CDR1 is MNHEY and CDR2 is SVGAGI. CDR3 nucleotide sequence: TGTGCCAGCAGTTACCTGACAGGGGGCATGTGGGAGCAGTACTTC. Its translation is CASSYLTGGMWEQYF.